Below, one T cell receptor beta chain is given with its context. Generated by immunoSEQ multiplex PCR, the TCRdb table keeps only in-frame clones and is missing some. The sample has 55,000 to 80,000 clones, approximately 87% seen once. The sample comes from a study of T cell changes during pregnancy in multiple sclerosis. Germline CDR1 and CDR2: SGHTS and YDEGEE. The ends were cut back, 3 bases at V and 3 bases at J, with 17 bases in the middle. The CDR3 loop spans 16 amino acids. The specimen was peripheral blood, collected after pregnancy. The TCR originated in a female donor in good health, enrolled as a control in a pregnancy study. The chain couples TRBV5-8 to TRBJ2-3; possible D gene TRBD1, 5 bases. The CDR3 reads CASSSIRQGSTDTQYF. The CDR3 DNA reads as TGTGCCAGCAGCTCAATCCGGCAGGGTTCAACAGATACGCAGTATTTT.